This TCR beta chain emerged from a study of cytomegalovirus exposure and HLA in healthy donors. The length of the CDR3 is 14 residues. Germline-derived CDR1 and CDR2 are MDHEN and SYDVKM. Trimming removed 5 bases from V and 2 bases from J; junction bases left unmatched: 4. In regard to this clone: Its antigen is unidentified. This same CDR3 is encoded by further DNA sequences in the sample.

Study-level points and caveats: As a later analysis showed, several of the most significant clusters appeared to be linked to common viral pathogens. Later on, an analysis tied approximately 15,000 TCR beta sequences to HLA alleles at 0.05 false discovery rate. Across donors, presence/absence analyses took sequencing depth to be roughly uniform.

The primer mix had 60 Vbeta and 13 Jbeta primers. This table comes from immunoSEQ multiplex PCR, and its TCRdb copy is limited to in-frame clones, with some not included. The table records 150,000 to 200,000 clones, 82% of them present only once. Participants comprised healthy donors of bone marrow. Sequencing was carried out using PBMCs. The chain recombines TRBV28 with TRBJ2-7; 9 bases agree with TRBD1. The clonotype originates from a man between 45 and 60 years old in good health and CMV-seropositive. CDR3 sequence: CASSRQGVTYEQYF. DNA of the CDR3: TGTGCCAGCAGTAGACAGGGGGTAACCTACGAGCAGTACTTC.